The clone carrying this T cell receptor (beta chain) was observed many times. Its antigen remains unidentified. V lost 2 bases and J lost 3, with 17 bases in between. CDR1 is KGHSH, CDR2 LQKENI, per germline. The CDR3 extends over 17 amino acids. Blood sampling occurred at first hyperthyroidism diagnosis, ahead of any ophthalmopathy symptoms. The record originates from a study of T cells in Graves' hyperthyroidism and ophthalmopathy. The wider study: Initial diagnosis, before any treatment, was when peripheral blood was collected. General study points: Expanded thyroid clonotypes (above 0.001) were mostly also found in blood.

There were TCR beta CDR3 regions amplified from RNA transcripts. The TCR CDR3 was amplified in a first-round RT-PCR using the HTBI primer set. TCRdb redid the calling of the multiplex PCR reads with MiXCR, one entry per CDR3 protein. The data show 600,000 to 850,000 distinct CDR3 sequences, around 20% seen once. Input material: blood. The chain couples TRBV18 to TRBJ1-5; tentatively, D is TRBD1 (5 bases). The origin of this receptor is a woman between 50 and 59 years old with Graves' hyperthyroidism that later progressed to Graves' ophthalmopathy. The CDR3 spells CASSPSSRQSNNQPQHF. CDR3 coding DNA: TGTGCCAGCTCACCAAGCAGTAGACAGAGTAACAATCAGCCCCAGCATTTT.